The clone carrying this TCR beta chain was seen many times. Its target is not known. This sample is drawn from a study of regulatory T cells in long-lasting Graves disease. The overall study: Over 5 years of antithyroid drugs plus positive TSH receptor antibodies defined persistent Graves' disease. Whole-study findings and limits: Analysis covered peripheral blood alone, not thyroid tissue.

CDR1 and CDR2 from the germline V gene are MNHNS and SASEGT. This CDR3 is 13 amino acids long. V lost 8 bases, J lost 4 bases, and 5 bases stayed unmatched. Arm-PCR of CDR3 regions and iRepertoire HTBI primers were the basis on which TCR beta libraries were built. TCRdb independently ran MiXCR on the multiplex PCR reads; one entry per CDR3 protein. The table lists some 340,000 distinct CDR3 sequences, approximately 23% of them singletons. Indicated time point: persistent/refractory GD, antithyroid drugs over 5 years with positive TRAb. The TCR library used RNA extracted from PBMCs. Sequenced material: peripheral blood mononuclear cells (PBMCs), taken when the disease was refractory, from a patient treated with antithyroid drugs. The sequence was obtained from a woman between 40 and 55 years old with Graves disease. This chain connects TRBV6-1 to TRBJ2-7; 10 nucleotides match TRBD1. The CDR3 bases are TGTGCCAGCGGGGGACAGGGGATTTACGAGCAGTACTTC. It encodes CASGGQGIYEQYF.